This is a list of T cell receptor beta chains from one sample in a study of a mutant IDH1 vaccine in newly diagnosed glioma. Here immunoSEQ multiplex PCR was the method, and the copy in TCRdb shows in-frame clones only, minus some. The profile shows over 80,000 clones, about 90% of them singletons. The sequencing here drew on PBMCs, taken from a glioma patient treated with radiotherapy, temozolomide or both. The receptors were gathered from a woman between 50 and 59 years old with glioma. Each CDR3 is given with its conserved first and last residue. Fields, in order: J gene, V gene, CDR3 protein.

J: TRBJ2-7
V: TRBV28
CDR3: CASSSPGQGAYEQYF

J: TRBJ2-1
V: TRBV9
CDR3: CASSVVDSEQFF

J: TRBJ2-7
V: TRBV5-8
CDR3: CASSSDRGREQYF

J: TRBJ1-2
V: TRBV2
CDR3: CASSEGPRYGYTF

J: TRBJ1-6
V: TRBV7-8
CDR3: CASSFKQGDSPLHF

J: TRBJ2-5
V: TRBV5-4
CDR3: CASSLVGLARQQYF

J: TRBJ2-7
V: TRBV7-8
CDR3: CASSPGGRRSYEQYF

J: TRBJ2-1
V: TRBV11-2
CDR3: CASSLVPQGASYNEQFF

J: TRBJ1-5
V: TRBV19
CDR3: CASSIGTGAISNQPQHF

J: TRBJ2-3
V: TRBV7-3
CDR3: CASSPRQGTDTQYF

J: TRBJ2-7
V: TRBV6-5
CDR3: CASSYSRFSYEQYF

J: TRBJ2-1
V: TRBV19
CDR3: CASSIGGRAGNEQFF

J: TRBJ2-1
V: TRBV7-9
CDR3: CASSFSGTLQGNEQFF

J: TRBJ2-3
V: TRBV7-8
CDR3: CASSLFLKGVLAGVTDTQYF

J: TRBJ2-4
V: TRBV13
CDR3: CASSLSDRGSKNIQYF

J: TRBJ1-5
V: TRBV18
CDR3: CASRTGNQPQHF

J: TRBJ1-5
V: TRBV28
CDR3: CASSLTGTGGLHF

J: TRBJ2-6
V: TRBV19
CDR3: CASINGGISGANVLTF

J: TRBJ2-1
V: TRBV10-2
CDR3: CASSDYLAGGGHEQFF

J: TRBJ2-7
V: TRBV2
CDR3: CASTNFEAREQYF

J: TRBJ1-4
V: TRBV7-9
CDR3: CASRVLNEKLFF

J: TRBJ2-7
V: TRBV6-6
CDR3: CASSYSDPTQGYEQYF

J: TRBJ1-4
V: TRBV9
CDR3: CASSPGRDSVLTWEKLFF

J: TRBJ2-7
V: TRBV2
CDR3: CASRSPSYEQYF